The next 19 T cell receptor beta chains were all read from a single sample in a study of shared T cell receptors in the human thymus. The data were produced by immunoSEQ multiplex PCR, yet TCRdb's version contains in-frame clones alone and is incomplete. This table has 500,000 to 850,000 clones, about 89% appearing once. This same sample was also part of a study on human thymus T cells.

The sample taken for sequencing was thymocytes. All receptors come from a boy under two years old with a congenital heart defect.

In its sample, this clone was seen once. The CDR3 DNA reads as TGTGCCAGCAGCTTAGTTTATGACAGATGGACACCCCTCCACTTT. As protein: CASSLVYDRWTPLHF. The chain recombines TRBV7-9 with TRBJ1-6, with a weak D call TRBD1 (5 bases). With 1 base removed from V and 11 bases from J, the gap between germline ends came to 15 bases. From germline, CDR1 is SEHNR and CDR2 FQNEAQ (reference sequence). The CDR3 extends over 15 amino acids.

In this sample, this clone turned up once. The chain is built from TRBV28 and TRBJ1-4; the D gene is possibly TRBD1 (5 bases). The CDR3 is 15 amino acids. The germline V gene has CDR1 MDHEN and CDR2 SYDVKM. The germline V and J ends were trimmed by 7 bases and 5 bases, with 17 bases remaining between them. The CDR3 is CASKTRRGKNEKLFF. The CDR3 region has the DNA TGTGCCAGCAAAACCCGTAGGGGCAAGAATGAAAAACTGTTTTTT.

This rearrangement joins TRBV7-9 to TRBJ2-1; TRBD2 agrees at 12 bases. The germline V gene encodes CDR1 SEHNR and CDR2 FQNEAQ (reference sequence). With 1 base clipped from V and 2 bases from J, the junction kept 9 bases outside the gene matches. CDR3 length: 19 residues. The CDR3 loop reads CASSLVRLAGALTYNEQFF. CDR3 coding DNA: TGTGCCAGCAGCTTAGTTCGACTAGCGGGGGCTCTTACCTACAATGAGCAGTTCTTC.

The chain has TRBV5-4 and TRBJ2-5; TRBD2 aligns across 12 bases. Germline V gene sequence: CDR1 SGHNT, CDR2 YYREEE (reference sequence). Unmatched junction bases numbered 11, after V lost 1 base and J lost 4 bases. This CDR3 is built from 18 residues. The CDR3 region has the DNA TGTGCCAGCAGCTTGCGGCCTAGCGGGAGGGGTTGGGTAGAGACCCAGTACTTC. Protein: CASSLRPSGRGWVETQYF.

The chain combines TRBV15 with TRBJ1-1; D is unresolved. V was cut by 2 bases and J by 3 bases, with 10 bases left in between. This CDR3 comprises 14 residues. CDR1 LNHNV and CDR2 YYDKDF come from the germline V gene (reference sequence). The CDR3 reads CATSRPRDHTEAFF. The DNA for the CDR3 is TGTGCCACCAGCAGACCTCGGGATCACACTGAAGCTTTCTTT.

The chain couples TRBV7-9 to TRBJ1-3, with D tentatively TRBD1 (5 bases). This CDR3 has 14 amino acids. Trimming removed 5 bases from V and 7 bases from J, with 15 bases in between. Germline lookup yields CDR1 SEHNR and CDR2 FQNEAQ (reference sequence). The CDR3 sequence: CASSGRGRGNTIYF. The CDR3, as DNA: TGTGCCAGCAGCGGGAGGGGCCGCGGGAACACCATATATTTT.

Details on this clone: The sample holds other DNA sequences that translate to the same CDR3. The chain is built from TRBV5-1 and TRBJ2-7, with a weak D call TRBD1 (5 bases). The CDR3 covers 13 residues. V lost 2 bases and J lost 1, with 7 bases in between. CDR1 is SGHRS and CDR2 is YFSETQ in the germline V gene. CDR3: CASSLDRSYEQYF. CDR3 bases: TGCGCCAGCAGCTTAGACAGATCCTACGAGCAGTACTTC. Using reference TRBV5-1 and TRBJ2-7 for the parts outside the CDR3, the full variable domain is KAGVTQTPRYLIKTRGQQVTLSCSPISGHRSVSWYQQTPGQGLQFLFEYFSETQRNKGNFPGRFSGRQFSNSRSEMNVSTLELGDSALYLCASSLDRSYEQYFGPGTRLTVT.

The gene calls are TRBV28 and TRBJ1-2; TRBD1 matches 7 bases. Losses at the gene ends were 6 bases for V and 4 bases for J; bases not matched to a gene: 35. The CDR3 runs to 23 residues. Germline CDR1 reads MDHEN; CDR2 reads SYDVKM. In DNA form, the CDR3 reads TGTGCCAGCAGCCACAACCACGGACAGGCGTCTCGTTCCCGGACCCAAAAGTTCTATGGCTACACCTTC. Translation: CASSHNHGQASRSRTQKFYGYTF.

The chain combines TRBV28 with TRBJ2-2; D is undetermined. V was clipped by 4 bases and J by 8 bases, with 17 bases between them. Germline V lookup: CDR1 MDHEN, CDR2 SYDVKM. The CDR3 consists of 15 residues. CDR3 sequence (DNA): TGTGCCAGCAGTTCACTCCTGAGCTTGAAGGGGGAGCTGTTTTTT. It encodes CASSSLLSLKGELFF.

The CDR3 DNA sequence: TGCAGCGCCCATGGCAGGGGGGAGACCCAGTACTTC. The encoded protein is CSAHGRGETQYF. The rearrangement links TRBV29-1 to TRBJ2-5; 7 positions agree with TRBD1. Germline CDR1 reads SQVTM; CDR2 reads ANQGSEA. After removal of 7 bases from V and 5 bases from J, the junction contained 7 bases not matched to a gene. CDR3 size: 12 residues. The full variable domain, in which reference TRBV29-1 and TRBJ2-5 provide the parts outside the CDR3, is SAVISQKPSRDICQRGTSLTIQCQVDSQVTMMFWYRQQPGQSLTLIATANQGSEATYESGFVIDKFPISRPNLTFSTLTVSNMSPEDSSIYLCSAHGRGETQYFGPGTRLLVL.

The chain uses TRBV28 and TRBJ2-2; TRBD1 might be the D (6 bases). CDR1 and CDR2 from the germline V gene are MDHEN and SYDVKM. Between the trimmed V and J ends, which lost 7 bases and 2 bases, there was a span of 17 bases. This CDR3 spans 16 amino acids. The DNA for the CDR3 is TGTGCCAGCACCCCTCAAGGACAGCCTAACACCGGGGAGCTGTTTTTT. Translating it yields CASTPQGQPNTGELFF.

The genes are TRBV15 and TRBJ1-5, with TRBD1 matching 10 bases. V lost 1 base and J lost 2; bases outside the gene matches: 5. CDR1 LNHNV and CDR2 YYDKDF come from the germline V gene (reference sequence). This CDR3 is built from 17 residues. The CDR3 nucleotides read TGTGCCACCAGCAGAGTACGGGACAGGGGCGGCAATCAGCCCCAGCATTTT. It translates to CATSRVRDRGGNQPQHF.

The chain uses TRBV5-1 and TRBJ2-7; TRBD2 might be the D (5 bases). The V gene lost 5 bases and the J gene lost 3 bases, with 9 bases spanning the gap. Germline V gene sequence: CDR1 SGHRS, CDR2 YFSETQ. The CDR3 spans 12 residues. The CDR3 protein is CASRISDYEQYF. The CDR3 nucleotides are TGCGCCAGCAGAATTAGCGACTACGAGCAGTACTTC.

The rearrangement links TRBV6-1 to TRBJ1-4; maybe TRBD1 (5 bases). CDR1 is MNHNS, CDR2 SASEGT, per germline. The CDR3 runs to 18 residues. Trimming shortened V by 0 bases and J by 8 bases, and 22 bases separated the two germline ends. CDR3 nucleotides: TGTGCCAGCAGTGAAGCTTGCCCCTGCCACCCCCAGGGCGAAAAACTGTTTTTT. Protein sequence: CASSEACPCHPQGEKLFF.

The chain has TRBV6-1 and TRBJ2-1; tentatively, D is TRBD1 (6 bases). Germline loops: CDR1 MNHNS, CDR2 SASEGT. This CDR3 contains 16 residues. V shed 4 bases and J shed 5 bases, with 18 bases lying between them. The DNA for the CDR3 is TGTGCCAGCAGTGTCCGGGTGGTTGGGGGCCACAATGAGCAGTTCTTC. It is translated as CASSVRVVGGHNEQFF.

This sequence joins TRBV5-6 and TRBJ2-1; TRBD2 matches 10 bases. The V segment lost 4 bases and the J segment 0 bases; nucleotides outside the gene matches: 10. The CDR3 is 18 residues long. CDR1 SGHDT and CDR2 YYEEEE come from the germline V gene. The CDR3 is CASSLGTSEPSSYNEQFF. The CDR3 nucleotides are TGTGCCAGCAGCCTCGGGACTAGCGAACCGAGCTCCTACAATGAGCAGTTCTTC.

The chain employs TRBV7-4 and TRBJ1-1; D perhaps matches TRBD1 (6 bases). CDR3 size: 15 residues. V was shortened by 4 bases and J by 3 bases, with 15 bases between the two germline ends. Germline V lookup: CDR1 SGHVT, CDR2 SQSDAQ. The CDR3 coding sequence is TGTGCCAGCAGCTCCCCACAGGGCGTGGACACTGAAGCTTTCTTT. Protein product: CASSSPQGVDTEAFF.

CDR3 loop: CASRDGQARTPISSGNTIYF. CDR3 in DNA: TGTGCCAGCAGGGATGGACAGGCGCGAACTCCCATCTCCTCTGGAAACACCATATATTTT. The chain employs TRBV2 and TRBJ1-3; 7 positions agree with TRBD1. The CDR3 extends over 20 amino acids. The junction had 20 bases not matched to a gene; V was cut back by 6 bases and J by 0 bases. Germline V lookup: CDR1 SNHLY, CDR2 FYNNEI.

On this clone: The sample contains more than one DNA sequence encoding this CDR3. The chain is built from TRBV28 and TRBJ1-1; 7 bases map to TRBD1. The junction had 2 bases not matched to a gene; V was cut back by 6 bases and J by 7 bases. The CDR3 runs to 11 residues. Germline values: CDR1 MDHEN, CDR2 SYDVKM. CDR3 nucleotides: TGTGCCAGCAGCCCAGGGGGTGAAGCTTTCTTT. It codes for CASSPGGEAFF.